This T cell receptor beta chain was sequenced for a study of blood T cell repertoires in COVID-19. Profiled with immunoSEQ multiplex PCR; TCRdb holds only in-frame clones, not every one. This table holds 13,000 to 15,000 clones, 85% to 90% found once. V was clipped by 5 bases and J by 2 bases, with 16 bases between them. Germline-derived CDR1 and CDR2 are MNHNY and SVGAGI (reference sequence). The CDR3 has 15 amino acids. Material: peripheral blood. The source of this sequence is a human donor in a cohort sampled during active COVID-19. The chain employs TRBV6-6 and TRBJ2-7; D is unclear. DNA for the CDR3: TGTGCCAGCAGTCCAGGTAGTGGGCTGACCTACGAGCAGTACTTC. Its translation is CASSPGSGLTYEQYF.